These T cell receptor beta chains were read from a single sample in a study of blood T cell repertoires in COVID-19. TCRdb's table, derived via immunoSEQ multiplex PCR, lists solely in-frame clones and lacks some. The top ten hold roughly 1.9% of the sample, which has about 400,000 clones, over 75% seen once. Sequencing was performed on PBMCs or T cells enriched from blood (not recorded which). These receptors were collected from a woman aged 40 to 55 with acute COVID-19. The CDR3 runs from the conserved cysteine through the conserved F or W. A D gene is named only where the DNA matches it firmly. Expanded clones get a size class; other rows say once, few or many, or leave the size out.

TRBJ1-6	NA	TRBV5-6	TRBD1	CASSLRVGQGSSPLHF	TGTGCCAGCAGCTTGAGGGTGGGACAGGGGAGTTCACCCCTCCACTTT
TRBJ1-2	once	TRBV5-6	TRBD1	CASSDRSTGQNGYTF	TGTGCCAGCAGCGATCGTTCCACGGGACAGAATGGCTACACCTTC
TRBJ2-5	NA	TRBV6-1	TRBD1	CASSENAWQGVSQYF	TGTGCCAGCAGTGAAAACGCCTGGCAGGGGGTTTCCCAGTACTTC
TRBJ2-5	NA	TRBV5-1	TRBD2	CASSLVLAGQETQYF	TGCGCCAGCAGCTTGGTATTAGCGGGACAAGAGACCCAGTACTTC
TRBJ2-3	NA	TRBV5-4	TRBD2	CASRRAGGDTQYF	TGTGCCAGCAGAAGGGCGGGAGGAGATACGCAGTATTTT
TRBJ2-1	NA	TRBV4-1	NA	CASSHPYNEQFF	TGCGCCAGCAGCCATCCTTACAATGAGCAGTTCTTC
TRBJ2-2	NA	TRBV19	NA	CASSPVESQRGGELFF	TGTGCCAGTAGTCCCGTGGAATCGCAACGCGGGGGGGAGCTGTTTTTT
TRBJ1-5	NA	TRBV7-9	NA	CASSQGSRGIWNQPQHF	TGTGCCAGCAGCCAGGGGTCAAGGGGAATTTGGAATCAGCCCCAGCATTTT
TRBJ1-2	NA	TRBV18	TRBD1	CASSPQGATNYGYTF	TGTGCCAGCTCACCTCAGGGGGCTACGAACTATGGCTACACCTTC
TRBJ1-5	NA	TRBV5-8	NA	CASSLVRGSGQPQHF	TGTGCCAGCAGCTTAGTTAGGGGGAGTGGTCAGCCCCAGCATTTT
TRBJ1-1	NA	TRBV5-6	NA	CASTTTNTEAFF	TGTGCCAGCACGACTACCAACACTGAAGCTTTCTTT
TRBJ1-2	NA	TRBV7-5	NA	CARSLGTGGIYGYTF	TGTGCCAGAAGCTTAGGGACAGGGGGCATCTATGGCTACACCTTC
TRBJ1-1	NA	TRBV4-1	NA	CASSQGWGGNTEAFF	TGCGCCAGCAGCCAAGGATGGGGGGGGAACACTGAAGCTTTCTTT
TRBJ1-5	NA	TRBV30	NA	CAWSAGDYSNQPQHF	TGTGCCTGGAGCGCAGGGGATTATAGCAATCAGCCCCAGCATTTT
TRBJ2-5	NA	TRBV5-5	TRBD1	CASSWGGTGQETQYF	TGTGCCAGCAGCTGGGGGGGGACAGGGCAAGAGACCCAGTACTTC
TRBJ1-4	NA	TRBV21-1	NA	CASSNQTPDGGKLFF	TGTGCCAGCAGCAATCAGACCCCGGACGGAGGAAAACTGTTTTTT
TRBJ1-3	NA	TRBV6-5	TRBD1	CASSMGQGEGNTIYF	TGTGCCAGCAGTATGGGACAGGGTGAGGGAAACACCATATATTTT
TRBJ1-2	NA	TRBV5-1	NA	CASSLDGSYGYTF	TGCGCCAGCAGCTTGGACGGGTCCTATGGCTACACCTTC
TRBJ1-1	NA	TRBV30	NA	CAWREQNTEAFF	TGTGCCTGGCGGGAGCAGAACACTGAAGCTTTCTTT
TRBJ2-5	NA	TRBV4-1	TRBD2	CASSQDRGRGGAFRETQYF	TGCGCCAGCAGCCAAGATCGGGGGCGCGGGGGGGCTTTCAGAGAGACCCAGTACTTC
TRBJ1-6	NA	TRBV4-1	TRBD1	CASSQAQGFRNSPLHF	TGCGCCAGCAGCCAAGCACAGGGGTTTCGAAATTCACCCCTCCACTTT
TRBJ2-2	few	TRBV6-5	TRBD1	CASSYGTGGRTGELFF	TGTGCCAGCAGTTATGGGACAGGGGGACGTACCGGGGAGCTGTTTTTT
TRBJ2-7	NA	TRBV5-1	TRBD2	CASSPPWGGGTYEQYF	TGCGCCAGCAGCCCACCTTGGGGCGGGGGAACCTACGAGCAGTACTTC
TRBJ2-5	NA	TRBV6-5	NA	CASSYSTQLETQYF	TGTGCCAGCAGTTACTCGACTCAGTTGGAGACCCAGTACTTC
TRBJ2-5	NA	TRBV9	NA	CASGRKGSETQYF	TGTGCCTCCGGGAGAAAGGGGTCCGAGACCCAGTACTTC
TRBJ2-1	NA	TRBV28	NA	CASTQAERYNEQFF	TGTGCCAGCACTCAAGCGGAGCGGTACAATGAGCAGTTCTTC
TRBJ2-5	once	TRBV4-2	TRBD2	CASSSHRGGEETQYF	TGTGCCAGCAGCAGTCACCGCGGGGGGGAGGAGACCCAGTACTTC
TRBJ1-4	NA	TRBV2	NA	CASSERGEDEKLFF	TGTGCCAGCAGTGAAAGAGGGGAGGATGAAAAACTGTTTTTT
TRBJ1-6	NA	TRBV30	TRBD1	CAWSARRTGVVHF	TGTGCCTGGAGCGCACGCCGGACAGGGGTCGTCCACTTT
TRBJ2-3	NA	TRBV6-4	TRBD1	CASSNRGADTQYF	TGTGCCAGCAGTAACAGGGGGGCAGATACGCAGTATTTT
TRBJ2-7	NA	TRBV5-6	TRBD2	CASSTTSGSYEQYF	TGTGCCAGCAGCACGACTAGCGGGTCCTACGAGCAGTACTTC
TRBJ1-2	NA	TRBV29-1	NA	CSALLSGGYTF	TGCAGCGCCTTACTCTCTGGTGGCTACACCTTC
TRBJ2-2	NA	TRBV7-9	NA	CASSYPGPGELFF	TGTGCCAGCAGCTACCCAGGGCCCGGGGAGCTGTTTTTT
TRBJ2-2	NA	TRBV5-1	NA	CASSLVAANTGELFF	TGCGCCAGCAGCTTGGTAGCGGCGAACACCGGGGAGCTGTTTTTT
TRBJ2-7	NA	TRBV29-1	TRBD1	CSVNDRGDYEQYF	TGCAGCGTAAACGACAGGGGCGACTACGAGCAGTACTTC
TRBJ1-1	once	TRBV7-9	NA	CATSRGANTEAFF	TGTGCCACCTCCAGGGGCGCCAACACTGAAGCTTTCTTT
TRBJ2-1	NA	TRBV5-1	TRBD1	CASSVATGGPLNEQFF	TGCGCCAGCAGCGTAGCTACAGGGGGTCCCCTCAATGAGCAGTTCTTC
TRBJ1-4	NA	TRBV5-1	TRBD1	CASSPGQPTNEKLFF	TGCGCCAGCAGCCCGGGACAGCCAACTAATGAAAAACTGTTTTTT
TRBJ1-1	few	TRBV2	TRBD1	CASRGQGNTEAFF	TGTGCCAGCCGAGGACAGGGAAACACTGAAGCTTTCTTT
TRBJ2-2	NA	TRBV11-2	TRBD1	CASSFTPWTGGNTGELFF	TGTGCCAGCAGCTTCACCCCCTGGACAGGGGGTAACACCGGGGAGCTGTTTTTT
TRBJ2-5	NA	TRBV25-1	NA	CASSDSYQETQYF	TGTGCCAGCAGTGACTCGTACCAAGAGACCCAGTACTTC
TRBJ2-7	NA	TRBV15	TRBD1	CATSRVLGTGAHEQYF	TGTGCCACCAGCAGAGTCCTGGGGACAGGGGCCCACGAGCAGTACTTC
TRBJ2-3	NA	TRBV3-1/TRBV3-2	TRBD1	CASSQTGGTDTQYF	TGTGCCAGCAGCCAGACAGGGGGCACAGATACGCAGTATTTT
TRBJ2-5	NA	TRBV5-1	TRBD2	CASRGLAGGPQETQYF	TGCGCCAGCAGGGGACTAGCGGGGGGTCCGCAAGAGACCCAGTACTTC
TRBJ1-1	NA	TRBV6-1	TRBD1	CASSVFRGQLNTEAFF	TGTGCCAGCAGTGTATTTAGGGGACAGCTGAACACTGAAGCTTTCTTT
TRBJ1-6	few	TRBV6-6	TRBD1	CASSHDRGGSYNSPLHF	TGTGCCAGCAGTCATGACAGGGGGGGTTCCTATAATTCACCCCTCCACTTT
TRBJ1-1	NA	TRBV25-1	NA	CASSVGAGAFF	TGTGCCAGCAGTGTGGGGGCAGGAGCTTTCTTT
TRBJ2-7	NA	TRBV18	NA	CASSPRTGPGDEQYF	TGTGCCAGCTCACCGCGGACGGGCCCGGGGGACGAGCAGTACTTC
TRBJ1-1	NA	TRBV9	NA	CASSVGSINTEAFF	TGTGCCAGCAGCGTAGGGTCTATCAACACTGAAGCTTTCTTT
TRBJ2-3	NA	TRBV24-1	TRBD1	CATSDSSGQSTDTQYF	TGTGCCACCAGTGATTCCTCGGGACAGAGCACAGATACGCAGTATTTT
TRBJ1-3	NA	TRBV7-6	TRBD1	CASSFETGVGGNTIYF	TGTGCCAGCAGCTTCGAGACAGGGGTTGGTGGAAACACCATATATTTT
TRBJ1-1	NA	TRBV5-4	NA	CASSLAGRATANTEAFF	TGTGCCAGCAGCTTGGCCGGGCGTGCGACAGCGAACACTGAAGCTTTCTTT
TRBJ2-2	once	TRBV24-1	NA	CATSDPDYNTGELFF	TGTGCCACCAGTGATCCGGACTATAACACCGGGGAGCTGTTTTTT
TRBJ1-2	NA	TRBV27	TRBD1	CATGSTGDGYGYTF	TGTGCCACTGGGTCGACAGGGGACGGCTATGGCTACACCTTC
TRBJ2-3	NA	TRBV11-2	TRBD2	CASSTRLAGGPTDTQYF	TGTGCCAGCAGCACTAGACTAGCGGGGGGGCCCACAGATACGCAGTATTTT
TRBJ2-1	NA	TRBV20-1	NA	CSASQGPYNEQFF	TGCAGTGCTAGTCAGGGCCCCTACAATGAGCAGTTCTTC
TRBJ2-7	NA	TRBV9	NA	CASSVGAGGFFEQYF	TGTGCCAGCAGCGTAGGAGCAGGGGGGTTTTTCGAGCAGTACTTC